One and the same sample provided the 11 T cell receptor beta chains below, sequenced in a study of cytotoxic CD8 clonotypes in ibrutinib-treated CLL (dated by TCRdb to 2020 to 2023). Read against the paper, the sample's time point label means: 12 months on ibrutinib. Library generation was performed with the immunoSEQ multiplex PCR assay. Here the immuneACCESS table is served through TCRdb, limited to in-frame sequences with V and J called. Missing clones are a known gap in these copies; in checked studies unresolved V genes cover under half, and the rest lacks a known reason. Recorded for this sample are 20,000 to 25,000 clones; 70% to 75% of them occurred a single time. Jointly, the top ten make up less than 60% of the sample. The sequencing here drew on PBMCs, taken after 12 months of ibrutinib treatment. The receptors shown here come from a human donor with chronic lymphocytic leukemia.

The genes are TRBV4-3 and TRBJ2-7; TRBD2 matches 7 bases. The ends lost 0 bases at V and 5 bases at J; junction bases unmatched: 4. The CDR3 has 14 amino acids. Germline V gene data show CDR1 as LGHNA and CDR2 as YSLEER. The CDR3, as DNA: TGCGCCAGCAGCCAAGATTGGGCGGGAGACGAGCAGTACTTC. Residues: CASSQDWAGDEQYF.

The chain links TRBV7-3 to TRBJ1-2; a weak D match, TRBD1 (5 bases). V lost 3 bases and J lost 2, with 7 bases in between. The CDR3 runs 13 residues. The germline V gene encodes CDR1 SGHTA and CDR2 FQGTGA. The DNA for the CDR3 is TGTGCCAGCAGCTTGGGGCAGAACTATGGCTACACCTTC. Translating gives CASSLGQNYGYTF.

The gene calls are TRBV4-3 and TRBJ1-5; possibly TRBD1 for D (5 bases). CDR3 length: 16 residues. The germline V and J ends were trimmed by 4 bases and 4 bases, with 17 bases remaining between them. Germline assignment: CDR1 LGHNA and CDR2 YSLEER. Here the CDR3 DNA reads TGCGCCAGCAGCCCACCCGGGCACAGGCTTAATCAGCCCCAGCATTTT. Translated, it gives CASSPPGHRLNQPQHF.

The V and J genes are TRBV2 and TRBJ1-5; D unclear. V lost 6 bases, J lost 0 bases, and 12 bases lay in between. Germline CDR1 and CDR2: SNHLY and FYNNEI. This CDR3 is built from 15 residues. The CDR3 region has the DNA TGTGCCAGCAGGAGGGAATTATATAGCAATCAGCCCCAGCATTTT. Its protein is CASRRELYSNQPQHF.

The chain carries TRBV19 and TRBJ2-1; no definite D call. The CDR3 spans 12 residues. The germline gives CDR1 LNHDA, CDR2 SQIVND (reference sequence). The V gene lost 6 bases and the J gene lost 12 bases, with 15 bases spanning the gap. CDR3 sequence: CASSDETLGQFF. The CDR3 nucleotides read TGTGCCAGTAGCGATGAGACATTGGGGCAGTTCTTC.

The chain links TRBV20-1 to TRBJ2-1; D is undetermined. V dropped 6 bases and J dropped 6 bases, with 9 bases sitting between them. CDR1 and CDR2 (germline): DFQATT, SNEGSKA (reference sequence). The CDR3 runs 11 residues. The CDR3 protein is CSAVPVNEQFF. For the CDR3, the DNA is TGCAGTGCGGTGCCAGTCAATGAGCAGTTCTTC.

This clone has only one observation. V gene TRBV19 combines with J gene TRBJ1-1, with TRBD1 matching over 7 bases. V shed 1 base, J shed 0 bases, and the junction held 8 bases outside the gene matches. Per germline, CDR1 LNHDA and CDR2 SQIVND (reference sequence). This CDR3 is 17 amino acids long. This CDR3 is CASSIGTGFRLNTEAFF. CDR3 nucleotides: TGTGCCAGTAGTATAGGGACAGGTTTCCGCCTGAACACTGAAGCTTTCTTT.

V usage is TRBV4-1 and J usage is TRBJ2-7; 7 nucleotides match TRBD1. The CDR3 is 17 residues long. With 0 bases clipped from V and 3 bases from J, the junction kept 11 bases outside the gene matches. CDR1 and CDR2 (germline): MGHRA, YSYEKL. The CDR3 loop is CASSQDSGDRALYEQYF. CDR3 DNA: TGCGCCAGCAGCCAAGATTCGGGCGACAGGGCTCTCTACGAGCAGTACTTC.

The chain couples TRBV15 to TRBJ2-7; TRBD2 matches at 15 bases. CDR3 length: 16 amino acids. The ends lost 3 bases at V and 2 bases at J; junction bases unmatched: 2. The germline CDR1 and CDR2 sequences are LNHNV and YYDKDF (reference sequence). The CDR3 spells CATSSGLAGGPYEQYF. CDR3 in DNA: TGTGCCACCAGCAGTGGACTAGCGGGGGGGCCCTACGAGCAGTACTTC.

The chain carries TRBV18 and TRBJ1-6; no clear D gene. The CDR3 is 14 residues long. V shed 2 bases and J shed 2 bases, with 4 bases lying between them. Per the germline V gene, CDR1 is KGHSH and CDR2 is LQKENI. CDR3 DNA sequence: TGTGCCAGCTCACCAGCAGCCTATAATTCACCCCTCCACTTT. It specifies CASSPAAYNSPLHF.

The V and J genes are TRBV7-3 and TRBJ2-1; 11 nucleotides line up with TRBD2. The CDR3 is 16 residues long. V gave up 5 bases and J gave up 7 bases; unmatched junction bases: 10. Per the germline V gene, CDR1 is SGHTA and CDR2 is FQGTGA. The CDR3 sequence: CASSPPGLADQNEQFF. In nucleotides, the CDR3 is TGTGCCAGCAGCCCGCCGGGACTAGCGGATCAAAATGAGCAGTTCTTC.